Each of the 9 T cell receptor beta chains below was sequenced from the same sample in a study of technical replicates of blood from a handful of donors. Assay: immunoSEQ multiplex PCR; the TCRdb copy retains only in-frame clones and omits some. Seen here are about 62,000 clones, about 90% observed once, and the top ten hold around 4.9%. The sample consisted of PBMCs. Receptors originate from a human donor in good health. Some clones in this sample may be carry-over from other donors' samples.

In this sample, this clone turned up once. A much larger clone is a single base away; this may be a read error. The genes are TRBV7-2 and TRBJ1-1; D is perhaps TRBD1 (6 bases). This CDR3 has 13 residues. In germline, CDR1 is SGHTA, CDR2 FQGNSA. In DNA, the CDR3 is TGTGTCAGCAACTGGGGGCCGAACACTGAAGCTTTCTTT. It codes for CVSNWGPNTEAFF.

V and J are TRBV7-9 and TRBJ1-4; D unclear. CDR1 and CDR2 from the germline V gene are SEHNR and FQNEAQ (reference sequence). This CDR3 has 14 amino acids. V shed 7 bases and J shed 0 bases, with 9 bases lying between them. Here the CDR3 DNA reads TGTGCCAGCACCACTTTTGCAACTAATGAAAAACTGTTTTTT. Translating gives CASTTFATNEKLFF.

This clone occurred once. CDR3 DNA: TGTGCCAGCAGTGCGACCCCGACAGAGGCTTTCTTT. It codes for CASSATPTEAFF. The chain recombines TRBV6-4 with TRBJ1-1; a weak D match, TRBD1 (5 bases). With 4 bases removed from V and 11 bases from J, the gap between germline ends came to 14 bases. CDR1 and CDR2 from the germline V gene are MRHNA and SNTAGT. The CDR3 totals 12 residues.

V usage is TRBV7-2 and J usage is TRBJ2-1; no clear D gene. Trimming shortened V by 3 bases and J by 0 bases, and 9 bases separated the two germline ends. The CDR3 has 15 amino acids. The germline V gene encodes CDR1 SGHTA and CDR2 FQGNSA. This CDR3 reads CASSFLGFSYNEQFF. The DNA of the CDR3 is TGTGCCAGCAGCTTTCTAGGTTTCTCCTACAATGAGCAGTTCTTC.

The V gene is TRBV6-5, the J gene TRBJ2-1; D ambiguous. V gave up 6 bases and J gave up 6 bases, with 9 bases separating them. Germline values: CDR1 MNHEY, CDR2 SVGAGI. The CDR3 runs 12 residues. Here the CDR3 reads CASRHTSNEQFF. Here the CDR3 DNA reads TGTGCCAGCAGGCATACAAGCAATGAGCAGTTCTTC.

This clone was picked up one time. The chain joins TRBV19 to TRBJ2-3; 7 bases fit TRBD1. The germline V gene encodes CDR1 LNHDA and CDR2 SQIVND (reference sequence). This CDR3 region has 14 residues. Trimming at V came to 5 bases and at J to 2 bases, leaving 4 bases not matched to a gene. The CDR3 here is CASSWDRNTDTQYF. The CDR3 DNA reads TGTGCCAGTAGTTGGGACAGAAACACAGATACGCAGTATTTT.

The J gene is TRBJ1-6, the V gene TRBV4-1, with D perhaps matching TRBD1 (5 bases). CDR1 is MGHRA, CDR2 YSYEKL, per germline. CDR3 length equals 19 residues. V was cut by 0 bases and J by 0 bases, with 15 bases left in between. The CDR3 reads CASSQDYRRQSSYNSPLHF. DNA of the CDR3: TGCGCCAGCAGCCAAGATTACCGAAGACAGAGCTCCTATAATTCACCCCTCCACTTT.

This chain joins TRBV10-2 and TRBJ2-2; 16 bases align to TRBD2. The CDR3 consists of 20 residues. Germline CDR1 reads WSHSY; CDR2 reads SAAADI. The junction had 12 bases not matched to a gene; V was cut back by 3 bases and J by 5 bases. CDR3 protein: CASSDYAGTSGRAETGELFF. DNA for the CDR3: TGCGCCAGCAGTGATTACGCCGGGACTAGCGGGAGGGCCGAAACCGGGGAGCTGTTTTTT.

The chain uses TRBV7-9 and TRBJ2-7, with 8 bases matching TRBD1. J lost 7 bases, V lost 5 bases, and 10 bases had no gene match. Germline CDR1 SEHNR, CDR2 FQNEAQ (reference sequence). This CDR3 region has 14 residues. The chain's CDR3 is CASSQAGGSGEQYF. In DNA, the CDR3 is TGTGCCAGCAGCCAGGCAGGGGGCTCCGGAGAGCAGTACTTC.